In its sample, the clone carrying this T cell receptor (beta chain) was seen once. The data originate from a study of blood T cell repertoires in COVID-19. Study-level information: Material from acute and convalescent COVID-19 was sourced from the United States, Italy and Spain. Nucleic acid was either cDNA or gDNA, and it came from T cells, B-cell-depleted T cells, or PBMCs.

In the original processing: Reference gene primer amplification in the assay estimated nucleated cell counts. The protocol was immunoSEQ multiplex PCR, while the TCRdb copy is restricted to in-frame clones and leaves out a portion. That table gives V, J and clone size, and the DNA gave D and trimming. This sample yields 100,000 to 150,000 clones, of which approximately 83% are seen a single time; 4% to 5% belongs to the top ten. The TCR was taken from a woman in her sixties or seventies with acute or convalescent COVID-19. The specimen was peripheral blood.

CDR3 DNA: TGTGCCATCAGTGTAGGACTAGCGGAAACCTACGAGCAGTACTTC. This translates into CAISVGLAETYEQYF. The chain recombines TRBV10-3 with TRBJ2-7; the match to TRBD2 covers 10 bases. V dropped 4 bases and J dropped 2; count of bases not matched to a gene: 5. The CDR3 has 15 amino acids. In germline, CDR1 is ENHRY, CDR2 SYGVKD.